This T cell receptor beta chain was identified in a study of blood T cell repertoires in COVID-19. Study information: Sample material is recorded as cDNA or gDNA derived from T cells, B-cell-depleted T cells, or PBMCs.

V was pared by 6 bases and J by 12 bases, with 12 bases of the junction left unmatched. Germline CDR1 SNHLY, CDR2 FYNNEI. The CDR3 runs to 13 residues. Original analysis: Amplification of reference gene primers provided the estimated nucleated cell counts. TCRdb's copy holds only in-frame clones and misses some; the assay was immunoSEQ multiplex PCR. The V and J calls and clone size are taken from that table; D and trimming were inferred from the DNA. Of about 75,000 clones listed, approximately 82% are singletons. The origin of this receptor is a woman in her 50s with acute or convalescent COVID-19. The chain recombines TRBV2 with TRBJ1-1; 8 bases are a match to TRBD1. The sequenced material came from peripheral blood. This CDR3 is CASRVDGQGATFF. The CDR3 nucleotides read TGTGCCAGCAGGGTCGACGGACAGGGAGCAACTTTCTTT.